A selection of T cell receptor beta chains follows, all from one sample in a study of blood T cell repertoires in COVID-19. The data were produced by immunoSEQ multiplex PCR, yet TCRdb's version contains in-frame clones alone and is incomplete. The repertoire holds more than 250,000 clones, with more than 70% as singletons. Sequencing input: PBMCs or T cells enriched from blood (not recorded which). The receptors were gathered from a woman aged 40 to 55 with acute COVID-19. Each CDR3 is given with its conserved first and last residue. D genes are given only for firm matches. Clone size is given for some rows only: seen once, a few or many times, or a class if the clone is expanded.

cdr3_aa: CASSTIGTGQTEAFF; cdr3_nt: TGTGCCAGCAGTACCATCGGGACAGGGCAGACTGAAGCTTTCTTT; clone_size: .; d_call: TRBD1; v_call: TRBV27; j_call: TRBJ1-1
cdr3_aa: CASSWRSEKLFF; cdr3_nt: TGTGCCAGCAGCTGGCGGAGTGAAAAACTGTTTTTT; clone_size: .; d_call: .; v_call: TRBV28; j_call: TRBJ1-4
cdr3_aa: CSVFQGAADTQYF; cdr3_nt: TGCAGCGTTTTCCAGGGGGCGGCAGATACGCAGTATTTT; clone_size: .; d_call: TRBD1; v_call: TRBV29-1; j_call: TRBJ2-3
cdr3_aa: CASSIGSGTGTTDTQYF; cdr3_nt: TGTGCCAGTAGTATAGGTTCCGGGACAGGGACCACAGATACGCAGTATTTT; clone_size: .; d_call: TRBD1; v_call: TRBV19; j_call: TRBJ2-3
cdr3_aa: CASSLGQKNIQYF; cdr3_nt: TGTGCCAGCAGCTTAGGACAGAAAAACATTCAGTACTTC; clone_size: .; d_call: .; v_call: TRBV11-2; j_call: TRBJ2-4
cdr3_aa: CASSLFHRVANEKLFF; cdr3_nt: TGTGCCAGCAGCCTCTTTCACAGGGTAGCTAATGAAAAACTGTTTTTT; clone_size: .; d_call: .; v_call: TRBV5-6; j_call: TRBJ1-4
cdr3_aa: CASSGGTGTGGYEQYF; cdr3_nt: TGTGCCAGCAGCGGAGGGACCGGGACAGGGGGGTACGAGCAGTACTTC; clone_size: once; d_call: TRBD1; v_call: TRBV9; j_call: TRBJ2-7
cdr3_aa: CASSSQDRALFRGYTF; cdr3_nt: TGTGCCAGCAGCTCCCAGGACAGGGCTTTATTTCGTGGCTACACCTTC; clone_size: .; d_call: TRBD1; v_call: TRBV7-9; j_call: TRBJ1-2
cdr3_aa: CASSLSGTSGSGEQFF; cdr3_nt: TGTGCCAGCAGCTTATCCGGGACTAGCGGGAGCGGTGAGCAGTTCTTC; clone_size: .; d_call: TRBD2; v_call: TRBV7-2; j_call: TRBJ2-1
cdr3_aa: CASSLFRLGGANEKLFF; cdr3_nt: TGTGCCAGCAGTTTATTTCGGTTGGGGGGGGCTAATGAAAAACTGTTTTTT; clone_size: .; d_call: .; v_call: TRBV27; j_call: TRBJ1-4
cdr3_aa: CASMAQGLENTIYF; cdr3_nt: TGTGCCAGCATGGCTCAGGGTTTGGAAAACACCATATATTTT; clone_size: .; d_call: .; v_call: TRBV25-1; j_call: TRBJ1-3
cdr3_aa: CASSLEDRAGAFF; cdr3_nt: TGTGCCAGCAGTTTAGAGGACAGGGCTGGGGCTTTCTTT; clone_size: .; d_call: TRBD1; v_call: TRBV28; j_call: TRBJ1-1
cdr3_aa: CASSKIGTGGLNTEAFF; cdr3_nt: TGTGCCAGCAGCAAGATCGGGACAGGGGGCCTGAACACTGAAGCTTTCTTT; clone_size: .; d_call: TRBD1; v_call: TRBV5-5; j_call: TRBJ1-1
cdr3_aa: CASGLAGVGADTQYF; cdr3_nt: TGCGCCAGCGGTCTAGCGGGAGTAGGGGCAGATACGCAGTATTTT; clone_size: once; d_call: TRBD2; v_call: TRBV5-1; j_call: TRBJ2-3
cdr3_aa: CASSTRNIGIGELFF; cdr3_nt: TGTGCCAGCAGCACTCGCAATATCGGTATCGGGGAGCTGTTTTTT; clone_size: .; d_call: .; v_call: TRBV9; j_call: TRBJ2-2
cdr3_aa: CASSPLHRQDYGYTF; cdr3_nt: TGTGCCAGCTCACCACTTCATCGACAAGACTATGGCTACACCTTC; clone_size: .; d_call: .; v_call: TRBV18; j_call: TRBJ1-2
cdr3_aa: CASSFLADYGYTF; cdr3_nt: TGTGCCAGCAGTTTCCTGGCGGACTATGGCTACACCTTC; clone_size: .; d_call: .; v_call: TRBV12-3/TRBV12-4; j_call: TRBJ1-2
cdr3_aa: CASSKSRWIAFF; cdr3_nt: TGTGCCAGCAGTAAGTCCAGGTGGATAGCTTTCTTT; clone_size: .; d_call: .; v_call: TRBV28; j_call: TRBJ1-1
cdr3_aa: CASSADRGQETQYF; cdr3_nt: TGTGCCAGCAGCGCGGACAGGGGCCAAGAGACCCAGTACTTC; clone_size: .; d_call: TRBD1; v_call: TRBV7-2; j_call: TRBJ2-5
cdr3_aa: CASSQDRSTDAFF; cdr3_nt: TGTGCCAGCAGCCAAGATCGGTCAACAGACGCTTTCTTT; clone_size: few; d_call: .; v_call: TRBV3-1/TRBV3-2; j_call: TRBJ1-1
cdr3_aa: CASSEHAGTGNTIYF; cdr3_nt: TGTGCCAGCAGTGAACATGCGGGGACTGGAAACACCATATATTTT; clone_size: .; d_call: .; v_call: TRBV6-1; j_call: TRBJ1-3
cdr3_aa: CASSLAGTVEQYF; cdr3_nt: TGTGCCAGCAGCTTAGCCGGTACGGTCGAGCAGTACTTC; clone_size: once; d_call: .; v_call: TRBV7-2; j_call: TRBJ2-7
cdr3_aa: CASSPSASGDYEQYF; cdr3_nt: TGTGCCAGCTCACCATCGGCTAGCGGGGACTACGAGCAGTACTTC; clone_size: .; d_call: TRBD2; v_call: TRBV18; j_call: TRBJ2-7
cdr3_aa: CASSYGTAFYEQYF; cdr3_nt: TGTGCCAGCAGTTACGGGACAGCCTTCTACGAGCAGTACTTC; clone_size: .; d_call: TRBD1; v_call: TRBV6-5; j_call: TRBJ2-7
cdr3_aa: CASSIGDRGLGETQYF; cdr3_nt: TGTGCCAGTAGTATAGGCGACAGGGGGCTGGGCGAGACCCAGTACTTC; clone_size: .; d_call: TRBD1; v_call: TRBV19; j_call: TRBJ2-5
cdr3_aa: CASNSGLAAQETQYF; cdr3_nt: TGTGCCAGTAACTCGGGACTAGCGGCCCAAGAGACCCAGTACTTC; clone_size: .; d_call: TRBD2; v_call: TRBV19; j_call: TRBJ2-5
cdr3_aa: CASFDRGLDNSPLHF; cdr3_nt: TGTGCCAGCTTCGACAGGGGTCTTGATAATTCACCCCTCCACTTT; clone_size: .; d_call: TRBD1; v_call: TRBV28; j_call: TRBJ1-6
cdr3_aa: CASSSDQGYGYTF; cdr3_nt: TGTGCCAGCAGTTCGGACCAGGGCTATGGCTACACCTTC; clone_size: .; d_call: .; v_call: TRBV2; j_call: TRBJ1-2
cdr3_aa: CASSSGTDSNQPQHF; cdr3_nt: TGTGCCAGCAGCTCTGGGACAGATAGCAATCAGCCCCAGCATTTT; clone_size: .; d_call: TRBD1; v_call: TRBV28; j_call: TRBJ1-5
cdr3_aa: CASSPQGRGSNQPQHF; cdr3_nt: TGTGCCAGCTCACCCCAAGGGAGGGGGAGCAATCAGCCCCAGCATTTT; clone_size: .; d_call: .; v_call: TRBV18; j_call: TRBJ1-5
cdr3_aa: CASSLIMATGVWGEQFF; cdr3_nt: TGTGCCAGCAGCTTAATTATGGCGACAGGGGTATGGGGGGAGCAGTTCTTC; clone_size: .; d_call: TRBD1; v_call: TRBV7-9; j_call: TRBJ2-1
cdr3_aa: CASSLSGVTDTDTQYF; cdr3_nt: TGTGCCAGCAGCTTATCCGGAGTTACCGACACAGATACGCAGTATTTT; clone_size: few; d_call: .; v_call: TRBV7-9; j_call: TRBJ2-3
cdr3_aa: CASSQDLGSRSNYGYTF; cdr3_nt: TGCGCCAGCAGCCAAGATCTGGGCAGCAGGTCGAACTATGGCTACACCTTC; clone_size: .; d_call: .; v_call: TRBV4-3; j_call: TRBJ1-2
cdr3_aa: CATSRDGTIWDGYTF; cdr3_nt: TGTGCCACCAGCAGAGACGGGACAATATGGGATGGCTACACCTTC; clone_size: few; d_call: .; v_call: TRBV15; j_call: TRBJ1-2
cdr3_aa: CASRKGQGDEKLFF; cdr3_nt: TGTGCCAGCCGGAAGGGACAGGGAGACGAAAAACTGTTTTTT; clone_size: .; d_call: TRBD1; v_call: TRBV2; j_call: TRBJ1-4
cdr3_aa: CAISDLDRGNYGYTF; cdr3_nt: TGTGCCATCAGTGACCTGGACAGGGGTAACTATGGCTACACCTTC; clone_size: .; d_call: TRBD1; v_call: TRBV10-3; j_call: TRBJ1-2
cdr3_aa: CASSALAGQNTDTQYF; cdr3_nt: TGTGCCAGCAGCGCCCTAGCGGGACAAAACACAGATACGCAGTATTTT; clone_size: .; d_call: TRBD2; v_call: TRBV9; j_call: TRBJ2-3
cdr3_aa: CSVGTDTEAFF; cdr3_nt: TGCAGCGTTGGGACAGACACTGAAGCTTTCTTT; clone_size: .; d_call: .; v_call: TRBV29-1; j_call: TRBJ1-1